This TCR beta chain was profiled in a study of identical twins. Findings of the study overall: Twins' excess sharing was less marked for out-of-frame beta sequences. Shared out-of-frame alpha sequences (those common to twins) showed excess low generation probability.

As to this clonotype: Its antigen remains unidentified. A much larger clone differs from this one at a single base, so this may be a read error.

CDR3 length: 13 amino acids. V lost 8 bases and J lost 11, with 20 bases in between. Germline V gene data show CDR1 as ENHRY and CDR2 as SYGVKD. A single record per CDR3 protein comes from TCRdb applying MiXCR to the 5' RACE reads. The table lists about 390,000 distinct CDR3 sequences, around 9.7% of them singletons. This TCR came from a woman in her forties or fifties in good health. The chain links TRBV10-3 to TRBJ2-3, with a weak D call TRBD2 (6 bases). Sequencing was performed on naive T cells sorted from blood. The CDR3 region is CAIRPLGGSMQYF. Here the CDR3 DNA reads TGTGCCATCCGCCCCCTGGGGGGTTCGATGCAGTATTTT.